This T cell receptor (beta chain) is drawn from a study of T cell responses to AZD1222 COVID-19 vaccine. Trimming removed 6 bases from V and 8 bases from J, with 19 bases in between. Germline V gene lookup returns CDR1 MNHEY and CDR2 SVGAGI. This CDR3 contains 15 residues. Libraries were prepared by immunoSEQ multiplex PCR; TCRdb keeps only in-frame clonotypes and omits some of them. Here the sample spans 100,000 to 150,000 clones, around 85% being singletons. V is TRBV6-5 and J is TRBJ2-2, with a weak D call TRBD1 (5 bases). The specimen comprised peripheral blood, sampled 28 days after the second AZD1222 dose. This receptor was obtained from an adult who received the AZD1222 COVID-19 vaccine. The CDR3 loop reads CASRGQRGHTGELFF. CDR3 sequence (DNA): TGTGCCAGCAGGGGCCAGCGAGGACATACAGGGGAGCTGTTTTTT.